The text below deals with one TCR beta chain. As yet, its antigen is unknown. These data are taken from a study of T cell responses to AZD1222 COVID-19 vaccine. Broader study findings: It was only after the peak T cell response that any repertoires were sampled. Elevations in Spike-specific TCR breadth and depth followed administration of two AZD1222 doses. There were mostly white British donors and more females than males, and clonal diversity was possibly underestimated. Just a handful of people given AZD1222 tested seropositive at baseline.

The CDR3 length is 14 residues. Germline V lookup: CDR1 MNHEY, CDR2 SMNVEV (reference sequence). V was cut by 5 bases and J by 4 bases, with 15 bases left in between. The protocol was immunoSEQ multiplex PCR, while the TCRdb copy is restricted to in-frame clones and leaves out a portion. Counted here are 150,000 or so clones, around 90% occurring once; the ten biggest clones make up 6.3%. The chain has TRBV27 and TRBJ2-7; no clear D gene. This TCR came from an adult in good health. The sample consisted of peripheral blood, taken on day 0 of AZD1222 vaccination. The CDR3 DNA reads TGTGCCAGCAGTGGACCCTTGAAGCCTTACGAGCAGTACTTC. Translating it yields CASSGPLKPYEQYF.